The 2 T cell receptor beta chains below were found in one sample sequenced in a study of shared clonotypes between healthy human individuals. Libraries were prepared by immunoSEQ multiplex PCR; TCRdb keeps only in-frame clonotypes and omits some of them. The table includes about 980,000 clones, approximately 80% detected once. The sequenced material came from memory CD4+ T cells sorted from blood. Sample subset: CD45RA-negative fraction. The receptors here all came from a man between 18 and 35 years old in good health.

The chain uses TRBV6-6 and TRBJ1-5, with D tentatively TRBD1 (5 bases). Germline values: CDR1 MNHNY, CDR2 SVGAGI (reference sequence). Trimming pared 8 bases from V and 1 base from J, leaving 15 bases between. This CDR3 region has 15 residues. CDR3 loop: CASATLGPSNQPQHF. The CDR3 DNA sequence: TGTGCCAGCGCCACGTTGGGGCCCAGCAATCAGCCCCAGCATTTT.

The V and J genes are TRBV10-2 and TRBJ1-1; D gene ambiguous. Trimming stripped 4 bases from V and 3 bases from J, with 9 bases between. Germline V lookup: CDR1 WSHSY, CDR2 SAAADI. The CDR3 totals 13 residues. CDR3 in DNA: TGCGCCAGCAGTGTTGGAGGATACACTGAAGCTTTCTTT. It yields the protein CASSVGGYTEAFF.